The clone carrying this T cell receptor beta chain was seen at least ten times. Amplification targeted TCR beta CDR3 regions from RNA transcripts. Carried out on the TCR CDR3, a first-round RT-PCR used the HTBI primer set. TCRdb re-analysed the multiplex PCR reads in MiXCR, keeping a single row per CDR3 protein. The table lists approximately 610,000 distinct CDR3 sequences, approximately 15% of them singletons. Germline V gene sequence: CDR1 SGHKS, CDR2 YYEKEE (reference sequence). The CDR3 extends over 15 amino acids. Trimming stripped 2 bases from V and 1 base from J, with 12 bases between. The sample comes from a study of T cells in Graves' hyperthyroidism and ophthalmopathy.

The chain recombines TRBV5-5 with TRBJ1-1; possible D gene TRBD1, 6 bases. Sequencing was carried out using blood. The source of this sequence is a young woman with Graves' hyperthyroidism. Here the CDR3 DNA reads TGTGCCAGCAGCTTCAAAGGGGGAAGGAACACTGAAGCTTTCTTT. It yields the protein CASSFKGGRNTEAFF. Complete variable domain (other parts from reference TRBV5-5 and TRBJ1-1): DAGVTQSPTHLIKTRGQQVTLRCSPISGHKSVSWYQQVLGQGPQFIFQYYEKEERGRGNFPDRFSARQFPNYSSELNVNALLLGDSALYLCASSFKGGRNTEAFFGQGTRLTVV.